In this sample, the clone carrying this T cell receptor beta chain turned up many times. Antigen: not known. Patients showing uncontrolled infection, other autoimmune disease, pregnancy or lactation were ineligible. Cells are PBMCs isolated from around 9.4 ml of fresh blood. There were TCR beta CDR3 regions amplified from RNA transcripts. Initially, a first-round RT-PCR of the TCR CDR3 employed the HTBI primer set. TCRdb itself ran the multiplex PCR reads through MiXCR, one entry per CDR3 protein. The sample consists of approximately 720,000 distinct CDR3 sequences, around a sixth of them appearing once. These data belong to a study of T cells in Graves' hyperthyroidism and ophthalmopathy. General study findings and limits: It was a median approximately 6.9 months before onset that the model predicted ophthalmopathy.

This clonotype originated in a woman between 50 and 59 years old with Graves' hyperthyroidism that later progressed to Graves' ophthalmopathy. The sample was blood.

The CDR3 protein is CATSITDRTDTEAFF. As DNA, the CDR3 is TGTGCCACCAGCATAACGGACAGGACGGACACTGAAGCTTTCTTT. V usage is TRBV15 and J usage is TRBJ1-1; 7 bases map to TRBD1. Losses at the gene ends were 4 bases for V and 3 bases for J; bases not matched to a gene: 8. The CDR3 spans 15 residues. The germline CDR1 and CDR2 sequences are LNHNV and YYDKDF (reference sequence). Together with reference TRBV15 and TRBJ1-1, the CDR3 gives the full variable domain: DAMVIQNPRYQVTQFGKPVTLSCSQTLNHNVMYWYQQKSSQAPKLLFHYYDKDFNNEADTPDNFQSRRPNTSFCFLDIRSPGLGDTAMYLCATSITDRTDTEAFFGQGTRLTVV.